These 21 T cell receptor beta chains came from one sample sequenced in a study of cytomegalovirus exposure and HLA in healthy donors. This PCR relied on a set of 60 Vbeta primers and 13 Jbeta primers. Produced via immunoSEQ multiplex PCR; TCRdb's table is partial and in-frame only. The table has about 120,000 clones, over 65% seen once. The specimen was PBMCs. Receptors originate from a man aged 18 to 35 in good health and CMV-seropositive.

The rearrangement joins TRBV7-8 to TRBJ2-7; D is possibly TRBD2 (6 bases). V shed 2 bases and J shed 9 bases, with 11 bases lying between them. Germline V gene data show CDR1 as SGHVS and CDR2 as FQNEAQ. The CDR3 is made up of 12 amino acids. The CDR3 protein is CASSLTSQGQYF. DNA of the CDR3: TGTGCCAGCAGCTTAACTAGCCAGGGGCAGTACTTC.

Of note for this clone: This specimen includes other DNA sequences encoding the same CDR3. The chain couples TRBV7-3 to TRBJ2-3; 9 nucleotides match TRBD2. CDR1 is SGHTA and CDR2 is FQGTGA in the germline V gene. This CDR3 is built from 14 residues. With V trimmed by 4 bases and J by 3 bases, 2 bases remained unmatched. The CDR3 loop reads CASSSGLATDTQYF. The CDR3 DNA reads TGTGCCAGCAGCTCTGGACTAGCGACAGATACGCAGTATTTT.

A note on this clone: An end of the junction differs from the germline gene, which may be a read error. V is TRBV5-1 and J is TRBJ2-1; TRBD1 agrees at 7 bases. The CDR3 totals 12 residues. Germline V gives CDR1 SGHRS, CDR2 YFSETQ. The DNA of the CDR3 is TGCGCCAGCAGCTTGGCCGGGACAGTCGTGGTCTTC. This encodes CASSLAGTVVVF.

V is TRBV11-2 and J is TRBJ1-6; D is undetermined. The germline gives CDR1 SGHAT, CDR2 FQNNGV. The CDR3 length is 17 residues. Trimming shortened V by 6 bases and J by 6 bases, and 21 bases separated the two germline ends. CDR3 protein: CASSSPTRGGPNSPLHF. In nucleotides, the CDR3 is TGTGCCAGCAGTTCACCTACCCGGGGAGGACCTAATTCACCCCTCCACTTT.

The chain carries TRBV7-9 and TRBJ1-5; tentatively, D is TRBD1 (5 bases). This CDR3 is built from 13 residues. CDR1 and CDR2 (germline): SEHNR, FQNEAQ (reference sequence). Between the trimmed V and J ends, which lost 1 base and 8 bases, there was a span of 9 bases. The CDR3: CASSLVGVEPQHF. The CDR3 DNA reads TGTGCCAGCAGCTTAGTAGGGGTAGAGCCCCAGCATTTT.

The chain links TRBV5-1 to TRBJ2-2; weak D call: TRBD2 (5 bases). V was pared by 1 base and J by 3 bases, with 10 bases between. Germline V CDR1 and CDR2: SGHRS, YFSETQ. This CDR3 has 15 amino acids. As DNA, the CDR3 is TGCGCCAGCAGCTTGAGCGGCAGTCACACCGGGGAGCTGTTTTTT. Translation: CASSLSGSHTGELFF. The variable domain in full, completed from reference TRBV5-1 and TRBJ2-2, reads KAGVTQTPRYLIKTRGQQVTLSCSPISGHRSVSWYQQTPGQGLQFLFEYFSETQRNKGNFPGRFSGRQFSNSRSEMNVSTLELGDSALYLCASSLSGSHTGELFFGEGSRLTVL.

The chain links TRBV7-8 to TRBJ2-1, with D tentatively TRBD1 (6 bases). The germline V and J ends were trimmed by 5 bases and 2 bases, with 13 bases remaining between them. The CDR3 is 15 residues long. Germline CDR1 is SGHVS and CDR2 is FQNEAQ. The CDR3 sequence: CASSKDSLPYNEQFF. Here the CDR3 DNA reads TGTGCCAGCAGCAAGGACAGTCTTCCCTACAATGAGCAGTTCTTC.

This clone was counted a single time. The chain has TRBV5-1 and TRBJ1-6; maybe TRBD1 (6 bases). The CDR3 is 14 residues long. Germline values: CDR1 SGHRS, CDR2 YFSETQ. V was cut by 4 bases and J by 7 bases, with 12 bases left in between. CDR3 region: CASSPGTKNSPLHF. CDR3 nucleotide sequence: TGCGCCAGCAGCCCCGGGACAAAGAATTCACCCCTCCACTTT.

The chain has TRBV7-3 and TRBJ1-1; D is unresolved. The CDR3 extends over 13 amino acids. V was clipped by 1 base and J by 11 bases, with 14 bases between them. Germline V gene lookup returns CDR1 SGHTA and CDR2 FQGTGA. The CDR3 DNA follows: TGTGCCAGCAGCTTAAAGGCGGAGGCAAGGGCTTTCTTT. Protein product: CASSLKAEARAFF.

The chain combines TRBV19 with TRBJ1-5, with 8 bases matching TRBD1. The V gene's germline CDR1 is LNHDA and CDR2 SQIVND (reference sequence). CDR3 length: 15 residues. The ends lost 5 bases at V and 5 bases at J; junction bases unmatched: 8. CDR3 nucleotides: TGTGCCAGTAGTCCCCGGGACAGGCTTGATCAGCCCCAGCATTTT. Protein product: CASSPRDRLDQPQHF.

The V gene is TRBV29-1, the J gene TRBJ2-3; TRBD2 is a possible D gene (5 bases). V lost 4 bases to trimming and J lost 0 bases, with 8 bases between them. Germline values: CDR1 SQVTM, CDR2 ANQGSEA. The CDR3 sequence is 13 residues long. The CDR3 DNA reads TGCAGCGTTGTGGGCGGGAGCACAGATACGCAGTATTTT. This translates into CSVVGGSTDTQYF.

This clone was observed once. V and J are TRBV7-3 and TRBJ2-3; 8 bases line up with TRBD2. Germline V gene lookup returns CDR1 SGHTA and CDR2 FQGTGA. The V gene end was trimmed by 5 bases and the J gene end by 0 bases; junction bases not matched to a gene: 7. The CDR3 runs to 16 residues. As DNA, the CDR3 is TGTGCCAGCAGCAACGCGGGGGGCTCTAGCACAGATACGCAGTATTTT. Its protein product is CASSNAGGSSTDTQYF. Based on the CDR3 plus reference TRBV7-3 and TRBJ2-3, the full variable domain is GAGVSQTPSNKVTEKGKYVELRCDPISGHTALYWYRQSLGQGPEFLIYFQGTGAADDSGLPNDRFFAVRPEGSVSTLKIQRTERGDSAVYLCASSNAGGSSTDTQYFGPGTRLTVL.

The rearrangement joins TRBV5-1 to TRBJ2-1, with TRBD1 matching 8 bases. Trimming removed 4 bases from V and 15 bases from J; junction bases left unmatched: 9. The V gene's germline CDR1 is SGHRS and CDR2 YFSETQ. The CDR3 runs to 12 residues. The CDR3 nucleotides read TGCGCCAGCAGCCCTGACCAGGGGGCATTGTTCTTC. This sequence encodes CASSPDQGALFF.

The chain links TRBV27 to TRBJ2-3; 10 nucleotides align to TRBD2. V trimming: 2 bases; J trimming: 2 bases; junction bases outside the gene matches: 4. The CDR3 extends over 16 amino acids. Germline CDR1 MNHEY, CDR2 SMNVEV (reference sequence). The CDR3 sequence is CASSLTSGVYTDTQYF. The CDR3 DNA sequence: TGTGCCAGCAGTTTAACTAGCGGGGTCTACACAGATACGCAGTATTTT.

The V call is TRBV5-8, the J call TRBJ2-1, with 8 nucleotides matching TRBD2. Germline V gene sequence: CDR1 SGHTS, CDR2 YDEGEE. The CDR3 is 14 residues long. With V trimmed by 2 bases and J by 8 bases, 6 bases remained unmatched. The CDR3 DNA follows: TGTGCCAGCAGCTTCTTCAGGCGGGGGGATGAGCAGTTCTTC. This translates into CASSFFRRGDEQFF.

V usage is TRBV18 and J usage is TRBJ1-2; 12 bases are a match to TRBD1. Germline V gene lookup returns CDR1 KGHSH and CDR2 LQKENI. V trimming: 1 base; J trimming: 5 bases; junction bases outside the gene matches: 5. The CDR3 has 16 amino acids. The CDR3 loop reads CASSPLGDRGPYGYTF. DNA of the CDR3: TGTGCCAGCTCACCACTTGGGGACAGGGGGCCTTATGGCTACACCTTC.

The genes are TRBV19 and TRBJ2-5; no firm D call. V dropped 1 base and J dropped 0 bases, with 6 bases sitting between them. The CDR3 totals 14 residues. Germline CDR1 reads LNHDA; CDR2 reads SQIVND (reference sequence). The CDR3 region has the DNA TGTGCCAGTAGTATAGGGCCGTACCAAGAGACCCAGTACTTC. Its translation: CASSIGPYQETQYF.

The CDR3 sequence: CASSYSRGEDTEAFF. CDR3 sequence (DNA): TGTGCCAGCAGTTACTCTCGGGGAGAGGACACTGAAGCTTTCTTT. The rearrangement joins TRBV6-5 to TRBJ1-1, with D hard to call. V lost 0 bases to trimming and J lost 3 bases, with 11 bases between them. Germline V CDR1 and CDR2: MNHEY, SVGAGI. This CDR3 contains 15 residues.

This chain links TRBV14 with TRBJ1-3; tentatively, D is TRBD1 (6 bases). CDR3 length: 14 amino acids. V dropped 4 bases and J dropped 2 bases, with 9 bases sitting between them. Germline V gene lookup returns CDR1 SGHDN and CDR2 FVKESK. The CDR3 nucleotides are TGTGCCAGCAGCCCACAGGGAGCTGGAAACACCATATATTTT. Translating it yields CASSPQGAGNTIYF.

V and J are TRBV30 and TRBJ1-4; D is unresolved. Germline CDR1 is GTSNPN and CDR2 is SVGIG (reference sequence). The CDR3 runs 12 residues. The V gene lost 4 bases and the J gene lost 1 base, with 4 bases spanning the gap. CDR3 sequence (DNA): TGTGCCTGGACAAAAACTAATGAAAAACTGTTTTTT. Encoded protein: CAWTKTNEKLFF.

Turning to this clone: At one of its ends the junction is not consistent with the germline gene, which may arise from a read error. The chain carries TRBV7-9 and TRBJ2-7; the D is unclear. The V gene's germline CDR1 is SEHNR and CDR2 FQNEAQ (reference sequence). The CDR3 spans 12 residues. The CDR3 is CSSSLLSYEQYF. CDR3 bases: TGTTCCAGCAGCCTCCTCAGCTACGAGCAGTACTTC.